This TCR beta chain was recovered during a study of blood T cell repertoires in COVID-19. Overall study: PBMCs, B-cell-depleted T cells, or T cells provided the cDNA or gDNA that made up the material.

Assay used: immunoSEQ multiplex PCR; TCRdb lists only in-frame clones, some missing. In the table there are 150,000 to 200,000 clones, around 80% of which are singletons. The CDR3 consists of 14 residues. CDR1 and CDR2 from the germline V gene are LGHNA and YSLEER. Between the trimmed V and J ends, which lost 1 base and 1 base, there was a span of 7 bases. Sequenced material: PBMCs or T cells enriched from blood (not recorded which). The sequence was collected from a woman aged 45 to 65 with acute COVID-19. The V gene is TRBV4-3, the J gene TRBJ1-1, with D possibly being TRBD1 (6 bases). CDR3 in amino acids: CASSQGTENTEAFF. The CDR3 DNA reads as TGCGCCAGCAGCCAAGGGACAGAGAACACTGAAGCTTTCTTT.